Included here is one T cell receptor beta chain sequence, with context. Its specific antigen is unknown. No per-base quality is available; no much larger clone lies one base away. The cohort comprised around 700 healthy bone marrow donors. Cohort members were all nominally healthy when sampled, although unrecorded immune exposures were likely present. The donor tested CMV seronegative, placing the donor among the 350 or so seronegative members of the cohort. A peripheral blood sample was provided by each donor, and peripheral blood mononuclear cells were used for TCR beta sequencing. Genomic DNA extraction from the blood cell samples was performed with the Qiagen DNeasy Blood Extraction Kit. These data belong to a study of cytomegalovirus exposure and HLA in healthy donors (dated by TCRdb to about 2017). General notes on the study: An earlier analysis of roughly 570 of the donors reported roughly 300 Gb of sequence data and around 100 million unique TCR beta sequences obtained from roughly 170 million T cells. An early release covering about 600 HLA-typed donors comprised about 310 gigabases of sequencing data and roughly 85 million unique TCR sequences. Of the 300 to 500 genotyped donors, roughly 76% were placed in the genetic ancestry cluster associated with self-reported Caucasian donors. The study aimed to test whether cataloging public T cell receptors could reveal signatures of past pathogen exposure. The study profiled the T cell repertoires of some 610 subjects by immunosequencing and related them to cytomegalovirus serostatus. Along with the roughly 670-subject first cohort, a separate validation cohort of approximately 110 different subjects was used. The study combined high-throughput TCR immunosequencing, statistical association of individual TCRs with disease status, and machine learning to predict cytomegalovirus infection status. A later analysis re-analyzed previously published TCR beta repertoires from 666 donors and added high-resolution HLA genotyping to study TCR occurrence patterns. In the later analysis, no new phenotypic data were used to find candidate immune exposures; instead, reliance was placed on TCR beta sequences and their occurrence across donors. To decide whether each TCR beta V gene segment behaved as functional or pseudogenic, an earlier analysis of 587 of the donors relied on high-throughput TCR beta sequencing. Donor age, sex, ethnicity and CMV serostatus were compiled together with the repertoire data. A later genetic analysis used genome-wide SNP genotypes for about three fifths of the 666 donors, treating that subset as a discovery cohort. Every discovery cohort repertoire had been produced on one sequencing platform. Both class I and class II loci were covered by HLA typing, at four-digit resolution. The number of typed donors differed by locus: roughly 620-640 for A, B, C, DRB1 and DQB1; 522 for DQA1; 606 for DPA1; and roughly 450 for DPB1. Because of strong linkage in the cohort, five DR-DQ haplotypes were treated as single units for association and clustering. On average, 235,054 unique TCR beta nucleotide sequences were sequenced per donor among 398 genotyped donors of the cohort, with around 19% of those sequences being non-productive.

General findings and caveats noted by the study authors: Specific HLA alleles were associated with more than 15,000 TCR beta sequences at a false discovery rate of 0.05 in a later analysis. The study gave a list of about 170 TCR beta chains associated with cytomegalovirus. In a later genetic analysis, a missense DCLRE1C variant was associated with V-gene and J-gene trimming of TCR beta chains, and the association was replicated in an independent cohort. Most TCR sequences were observed very rarely across donors, whereas some public TCRs were present in many individuals. When HLA alleles, especially DR and DQ, strongly co-occurred, attributing TCR associations to individual alleles was difficult. According to the authors, the approach could potentially be generalized to other disease states and immunological phenotypes. According to a later analysis, most CMV-associated TCR beta chains appeared to be HLA-restricted, and the HLA associations seemed to be driven largely by CMV exposure. Correlated functional status among segregating V segments might be attributable to linkage disequilibrium, but an unknown experimental factor could not be ruled out. Because the 87-base-pair reads could not distinguish some IMGT-functional V segments, including TRBV6-2 and TRBV6-3, those segments were excluded. In vitro tests confirmed that three of the cytomegalovirus-associated TCR beta chains recognize cytomegalovirus antigens. Immune exposure information for the cohort was limited to CMV serostatus. This cohort had only TCR beta chains sequenced, and the lack of alpha or paired-chain data limited which features could be detected. Compared with equally common non-associated chains, HLA-associated TCR beta chains in a later analysis were more clonally expanded and had lower generation probabilities. A further reported finding was that TCR beta sequences accurately predicted the HLA-A and HLA-B alleles for most subjects in the first cohort. An earlier analysis of around 600 of the donors showed that most TCR beta V segments appeared in productive rearrangements either about 87% or about 30% of the time, which broadly matched IMGT annotations. The classifier was reported to diagnose cytomegalovirus status with high specificity and sensitivity in both the original and validation cohorts. Sequencing depth was assumed to be roughly uniform across donors in the presence/absence analyses, though that assumption may not hold. The earlier analysis of nearly 600 of the donors excluded fewer than 20 rarely observed V segments, including chromosome 9 orphons, because counts were too low. According to a later genetic analysis, donors in an Asian-associated ancestry cluster had fewer N-insertions in productive TCRs than the roughly 700-donor mean. A cluster of highly shared sequence variants was judged likely to be a technical artifact of the sequencing pipeline. In a later analysis, the rate of TCR association differed among HLA loci, with DRB1 alleles having the most associated TCRs and HLA-C alleles having the fewest. Because HLA typing was missing for some donors at each locus, association tests included only the typed subset. A later analysis reported that several top co-occurrence clusters appeared linked to parvovirus B19, influenza, CMV and Epstein-Barr virus.

Via the germline V gene, CDR1 is MDHEN and CDR2 SYDVKM. V sheds 4 bases and J sheds 2 bases, leaving 20 bases between their ends. Measured from the cysteine to the phenylalanine, the CDR3 is 18 residues long. Of the read, only the CDR3 DNA is kept; its 54 bases are in frame from base 1. Library preparation employed the immunoSEQ multiplex PCR assay. For the multiplex PCR, a mixture combining 60 forward primers for TCR Vbeta segments and 13 reverse primers for TCR Jbeta segments was used. A multiplex PCR assay on genomic DNA amplified the CDR3 region of rearranged TCR beta genes. The Illumina HiSeq System was used to sequence the amplified TCR beta libraries as 87-base-pair reads. On the study's bioinformatics: A later analysis tallied around 80 million unique TCR beta chains across the 666 repertoires, and about 12 million of those chains were shared by two or more donors. To remove PCR and sequencing errors, raw reads were error-corrected and collapsed into unique sequences using a nearest-neighbor algorithm that merged closely related sequences. CDR3 sequences were aligned to IMGT reference sequences to assign V, D and J gene segments. For a sequence to be retained, at least a six-nucleotide match to both a V gene segment and a J gene segment was required. Rearrangements were classified as productive when the CDR3 lacked stop codons and remained in frame with V and J, and all other rearrangements were classified as non-productive. Following IMGT convention, CDR3 was defined as the stretch from the second conserved V-encoded cysteine to the conserved J-encoded phenylalanine. Sequences without an unambiguous match to a single V gene segment were excluded from the earlier analysis of a few hundred of the donors. An earlier analysis of a few hundred of the donors called V segments functional above 56.7% productive rearrangements and segregating when the between-donor standard deviation exceeded 5%. A statistical classification framework was built to diagnose cytomegalovirus status from the catalog of TCR beta chain sequences. A later analysis assigned V and J genes by comparing TCR nucleotide sequences with IMGT/GENE-DB human TR gene sequences. Using the TCRdist pipeline, a later analysis assigned CDR3 sequences along with most-parsimonious VDJ recombination scenarios. A later analysis defined each TCR beta chain by its CDR3 amino acid sequence plus V-gene family, and excluded reads lacking a unique V-gene family. As a way to deal with suspected cross-contamination and a sequencing artifact, a later analysis dropped approximately 570 nucleotide sequences that were highly shared and had low generation probability. In a later analysis, a clonal expansion index for each public chain was calculated from normalized within-repertoire ranks of inferred template counts. A later analysis computed generation probabilities with a VDJ recombination model fitted to out-of-frame rearrangements, and checked the results against IGoR. In a later analysis, TCR-TCR, TCR-HLA and TCR-CMV co-occurrence was scored with hypergeometric tests, and a repertoire-size bias correction was applied to TCR pairs. In a later analysis, false discovery rates were estimated by permuting HLA or CMV assignments 20 times. A later analysis grouped co-occurring TCRs with DBSCAN, adding TCRdist sequence similarity when clustering within HLA-allele-positive subsets. Repertoires with fewer than 30,000 or more than 120,000 public chains were left out of co-occurrence clustering, as were a handful of repertoires with anomalous nucleotide sharing. In its TCRdb copy, this immuneACCESS table keeps in-frame sequences only and misses some clones. Where compared with another copy, unresolved V genes explain less than half of these, and the others have no known cause. For V, J and clone size, that table is used; D and trimming come from the DNA. The sample profile shows around 120,000 clones; 73% of them were found once. Around 4% of the sample belongs to the ten largest clones.

The sequence was collected from a woman between 40 and 50 years old in good health and CMV-seronegative. The chain couples TRBV28 to TRBJ1-4, with the D gene uncertain. Input material: PBMCs. The nucleotides are TGTGCCAGCAGTTATAAGATCCGCTTCAGGTCCACTAATGAAAAACTGTTTTTT. Its translation reads: CASSYKIRFRSTNEKLFF.